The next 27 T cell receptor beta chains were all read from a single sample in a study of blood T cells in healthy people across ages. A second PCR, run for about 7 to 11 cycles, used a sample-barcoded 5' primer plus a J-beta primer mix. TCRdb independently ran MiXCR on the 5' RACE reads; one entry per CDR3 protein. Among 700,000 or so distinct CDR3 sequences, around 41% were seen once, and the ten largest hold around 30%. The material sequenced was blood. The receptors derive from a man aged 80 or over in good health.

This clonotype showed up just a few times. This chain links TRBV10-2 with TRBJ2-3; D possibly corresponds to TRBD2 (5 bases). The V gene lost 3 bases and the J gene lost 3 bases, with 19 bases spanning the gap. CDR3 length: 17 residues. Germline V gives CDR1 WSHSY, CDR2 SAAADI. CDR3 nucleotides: TGCGCCAGCAGTGATCGGTTTGGAGCGGCGGCGACAGATACGCAGTATTTT. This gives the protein CASSDRFGAAATDTQYF.

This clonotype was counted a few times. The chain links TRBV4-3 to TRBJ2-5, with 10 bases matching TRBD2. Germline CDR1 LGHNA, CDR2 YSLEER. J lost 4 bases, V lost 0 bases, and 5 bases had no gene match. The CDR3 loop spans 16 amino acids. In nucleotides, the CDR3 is TGCGCCAGCAGCCAAGACACTAGCGGGGAGGGAGAGACCCAGTACTTC. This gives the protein CASSQDTSGEGETQYF.

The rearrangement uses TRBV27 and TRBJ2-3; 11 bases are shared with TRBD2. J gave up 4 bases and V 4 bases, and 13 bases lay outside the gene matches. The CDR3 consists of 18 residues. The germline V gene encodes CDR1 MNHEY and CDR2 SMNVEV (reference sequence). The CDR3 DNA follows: TGTGCCAGCAGTTCCCAAGGACCTAGCGGGAGGATCTCAGATACGCAGTATTTT. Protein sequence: CASSSQGPSGRISDTQYF.

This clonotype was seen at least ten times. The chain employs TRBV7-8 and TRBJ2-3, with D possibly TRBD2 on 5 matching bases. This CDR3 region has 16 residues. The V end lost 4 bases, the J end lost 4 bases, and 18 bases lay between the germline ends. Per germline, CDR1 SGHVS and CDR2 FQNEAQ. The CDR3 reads CASSSMDSFAPDTQYF. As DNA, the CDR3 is TGTGCCAGCAGCTCCATGGACTCGTTTGCCCCAGATACGCAGTATTTT. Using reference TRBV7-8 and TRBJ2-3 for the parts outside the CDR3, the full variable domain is GAGVSQSPRYKVAKRGQDVALRCDPISGHVSLFWYQQALGQGPEFLTYFQNEAQLDKSGLPSDRFFAERPEGSVSTLKIQRTQQEDSAVYLCASSSMDSFAPDTQYFGPGTRLTVL.

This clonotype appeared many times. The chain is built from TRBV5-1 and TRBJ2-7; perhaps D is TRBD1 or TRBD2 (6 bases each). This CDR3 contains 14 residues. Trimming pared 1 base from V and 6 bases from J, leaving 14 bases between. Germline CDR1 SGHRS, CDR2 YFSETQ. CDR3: CASSLPGEAREQYF. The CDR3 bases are TGCGCCAGCAGCTTGCCAGGGGAGGCACGCGAGCAGTACTTC.

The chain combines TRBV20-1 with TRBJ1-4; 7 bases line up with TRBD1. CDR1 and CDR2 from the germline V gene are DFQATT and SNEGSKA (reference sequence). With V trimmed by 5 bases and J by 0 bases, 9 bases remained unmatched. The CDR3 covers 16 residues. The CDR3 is CSARLFQGATNEKLFF. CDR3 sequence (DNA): TGCAGTGCTCGGCTTTTCCAGGGGGCAACTAATGAAAAACTGTTTTTT.

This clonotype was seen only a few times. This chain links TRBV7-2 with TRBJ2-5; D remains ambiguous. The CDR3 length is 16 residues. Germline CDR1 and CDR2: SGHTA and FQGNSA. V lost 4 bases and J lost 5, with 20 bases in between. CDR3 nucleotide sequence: TGTGCCAGCAGCTACCGAAGTCGTTCGGTCGGGGAGACCCAGTACTTC. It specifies CASSYRSRSVGETQYF.

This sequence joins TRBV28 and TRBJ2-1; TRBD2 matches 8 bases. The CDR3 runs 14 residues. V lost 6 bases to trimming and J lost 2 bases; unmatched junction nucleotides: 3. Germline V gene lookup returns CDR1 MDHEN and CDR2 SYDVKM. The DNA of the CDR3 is TGTGCCAGCAGGGATAGCGGGGCCTACAATGAGCAGTTCTTC. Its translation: CASRDSGAYNEQFF.

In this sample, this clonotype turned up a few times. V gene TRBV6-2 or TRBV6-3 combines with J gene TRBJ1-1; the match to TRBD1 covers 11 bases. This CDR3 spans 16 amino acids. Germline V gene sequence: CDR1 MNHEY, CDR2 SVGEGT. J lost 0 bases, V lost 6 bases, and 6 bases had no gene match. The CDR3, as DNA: TGTGCCAGCAGCAGGGACAGGGGGATAATGAACACTGAAGCTTTCTTT. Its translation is CASSRDRGIMNTEAFF.

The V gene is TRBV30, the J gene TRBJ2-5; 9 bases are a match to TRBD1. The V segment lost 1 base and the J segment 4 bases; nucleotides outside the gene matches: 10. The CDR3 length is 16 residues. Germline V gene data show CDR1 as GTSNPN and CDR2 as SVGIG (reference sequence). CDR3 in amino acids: CAWSGPTGGEGETQYF. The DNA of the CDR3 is TGTGCCTGGAGTGGACCAACAGGGGGCGAGGGAGAGACCCAGTACTTC. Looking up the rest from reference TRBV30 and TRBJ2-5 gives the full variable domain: SQTIHQWPATLVQPVGSPLSLECTVEGTSNPNLYWYRQAAGRGLQLLFYSVGIGQISSEVPQNLSASRPQDRQFILSSKKLLLSDSGFYLCAWSGPTGGEGETQYFGPGTRLLVL.

CDR3 DNA sequence: TGTGCCAGCAGTTGGGGACAGGGGGGTATCAATGAGCAGTTCTTC. Amino acids: CASSWGQGGINEQFF. This chain connects TRBV6-2 or TRBV6-3 to TRBJ2-1; 11 positions match TRBD1. The germline V gene has CDR1 MNHEY and CDR2 SVGEGT. The J segment lost 6 bases and the V segment lost 4 bases, leaving 5 bases of the junction unmatched. The CDR3 extends over 15 amino acids.

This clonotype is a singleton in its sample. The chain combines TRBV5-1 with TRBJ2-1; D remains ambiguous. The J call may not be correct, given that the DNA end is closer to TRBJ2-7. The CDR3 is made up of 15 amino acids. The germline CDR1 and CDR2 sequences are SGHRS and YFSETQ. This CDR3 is CATNDGLSSYNEQYF. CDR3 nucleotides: TGCGCCACCAATGACGGGTTGAGCTCCTACAATGAGCAGTACTTC.

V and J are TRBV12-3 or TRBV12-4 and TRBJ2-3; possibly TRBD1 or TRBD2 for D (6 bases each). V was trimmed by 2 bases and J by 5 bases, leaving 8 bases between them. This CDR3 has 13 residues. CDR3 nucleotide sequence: TGTGCCAGCAGTTTAAGGGGGGTAGATACGCAGTATTTT. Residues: CASSLRGVDTQYF.

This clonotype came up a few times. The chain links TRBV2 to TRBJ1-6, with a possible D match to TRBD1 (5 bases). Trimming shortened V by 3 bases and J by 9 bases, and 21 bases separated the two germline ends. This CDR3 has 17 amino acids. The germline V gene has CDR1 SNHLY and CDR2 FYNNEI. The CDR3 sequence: CASSEGRGGHHTSPLHF. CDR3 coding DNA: TGTGCCAGCAGTGAGGGTCGGGGAGGACACCATACTTCACCCCTCCACTTT.

The CDR3 coding sequence is TGTGCCAGCAGCGTCTCCGGGACAGGGGTGCTAGCGGGGGAGTACGAGCAGTACTTC. Translating gives CASSVSGTGVLAGEYEQYF. This chain joins TRBV7-2 and TRBJ2-4; D assignment may be TRBD1 or TRBD2 (10 bases each). The J call may be mistaken, given a closer DNA end match to TRBJ2-7. This CDR3 is built from 19 residues. Germline V gene lookup returns CDR1 SGHTA and CDR2 FQGNSA.

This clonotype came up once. The CDR3 here is CASSQNGQGMPGYTF. The CDR3 DNA is TGTGCCAGCAGCCAAAATGGACAGGGGATGCCGGGCTACACCTTC. The chain is built from TRBV7-2 and TRBJ1-2; 9 positions agree with TRBD1. CDR3 length: 15 residues. Germline V lookup: CDR1 SGHTA, CDR2 FQGNSA. V was clipped by 5 bases and J by 8 bases; unmatched bases: 12.

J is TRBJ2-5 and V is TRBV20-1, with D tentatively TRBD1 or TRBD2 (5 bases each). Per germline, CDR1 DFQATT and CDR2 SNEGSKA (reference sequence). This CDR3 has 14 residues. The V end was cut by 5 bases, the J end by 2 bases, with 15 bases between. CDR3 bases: TGCAGTGCTGGCTGGGGGATACGTCAAGAGACCCAGTACTTC. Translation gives CSAGWGIRQETQYF.

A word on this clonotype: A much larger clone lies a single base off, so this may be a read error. This CDR3 is CSVRTESITYEQYF. The DNA for the CDR3 is TGCAGCGTTAGGACAGAGTCTATTACCTACGAGCAGTACTTC. V gene TRBV29-1 combines with J gene TRBJ2-4; D possibly corresponds to TRBD1 (6 bases). The tail of the sequence fits TRBJ2-7 better, so the J call may be wrong. The germline V gene encodes CDR1 SQVTM and CDR2 ANQGSEA. This CDR3 spans 14 amino acids.

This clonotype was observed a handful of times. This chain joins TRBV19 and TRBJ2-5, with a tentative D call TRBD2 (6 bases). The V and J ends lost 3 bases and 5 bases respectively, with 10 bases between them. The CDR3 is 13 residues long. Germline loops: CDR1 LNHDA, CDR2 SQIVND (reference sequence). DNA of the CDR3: TGTGCCAGTAGTATTGCGGGAAAGGAGACCCAGTACTTC. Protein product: CASSIAGKETQYF.

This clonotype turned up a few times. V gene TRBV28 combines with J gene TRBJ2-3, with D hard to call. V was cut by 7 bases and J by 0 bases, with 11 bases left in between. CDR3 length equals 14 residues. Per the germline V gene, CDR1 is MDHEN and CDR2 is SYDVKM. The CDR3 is CASTTSPSTDTQYF. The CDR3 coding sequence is TGTGCCAGCACGACATCCCCGAGCACAGATACGCAGTATTTT. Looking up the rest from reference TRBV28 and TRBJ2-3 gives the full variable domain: DVKVTQSSRYLVKRTGEKVFLECVQDMDHENMFWYRQDPGLGLRLIYFSYDVKMKEKGDIPEGYSVSREKKERFSLILESASTNQTSMYLCASTTSPSTDTQYFGPGTRLTVL.

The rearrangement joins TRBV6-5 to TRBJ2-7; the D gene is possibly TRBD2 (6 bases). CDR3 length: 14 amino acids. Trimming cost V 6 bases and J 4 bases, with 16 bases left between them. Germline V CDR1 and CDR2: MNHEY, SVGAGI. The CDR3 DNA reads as TGTGCCAGCAGGGAGGGGAGACGGGTGTACGAGCAGTACTTC. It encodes CASREGRRVYEQYF.

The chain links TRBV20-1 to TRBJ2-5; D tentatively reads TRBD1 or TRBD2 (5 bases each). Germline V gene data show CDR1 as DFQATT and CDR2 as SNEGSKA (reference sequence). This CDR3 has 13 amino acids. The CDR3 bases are TGCAGAGGGGTCCGGGGACCAGGCGATGAGCAGTACTTC. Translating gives CRGVRGPGDEQYF.

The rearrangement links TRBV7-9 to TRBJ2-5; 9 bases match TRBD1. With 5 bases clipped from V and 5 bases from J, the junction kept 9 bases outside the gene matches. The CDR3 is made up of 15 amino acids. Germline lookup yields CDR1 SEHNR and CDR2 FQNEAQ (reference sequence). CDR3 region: CASSLTGTGPETQYF. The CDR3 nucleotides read TGTGCCAGCAGCCTTACCGGGACAGGGCCCGAGACCCAGTACTTC.

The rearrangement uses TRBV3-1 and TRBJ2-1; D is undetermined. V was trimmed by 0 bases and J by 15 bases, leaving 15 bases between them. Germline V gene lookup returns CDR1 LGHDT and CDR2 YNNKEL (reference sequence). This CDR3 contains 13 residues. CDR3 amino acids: CASSQEGSAETFF. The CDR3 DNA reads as TGTGCCAGCAGCCAAGAGGGTTCGGCAGAAACGTTCTTC.

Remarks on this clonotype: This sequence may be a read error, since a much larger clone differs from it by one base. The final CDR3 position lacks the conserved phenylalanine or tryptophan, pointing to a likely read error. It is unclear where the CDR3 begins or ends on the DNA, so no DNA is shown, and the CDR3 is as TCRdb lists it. The CDR3 reads CASSKAKRTDTQYL. This chain uses TRBV21-1 with TRBJ2-3. TRBV21-1 is classified as a pseudogene. Ends included, the CDR3 has 14 residues.

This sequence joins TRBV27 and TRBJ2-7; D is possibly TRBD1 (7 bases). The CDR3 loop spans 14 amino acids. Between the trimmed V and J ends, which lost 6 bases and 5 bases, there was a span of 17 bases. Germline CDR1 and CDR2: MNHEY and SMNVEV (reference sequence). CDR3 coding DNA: TGTGCCAGCAGATACCGACAGGGACTCAACGAGCAGTACTTC. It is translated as CASRYRQGLNEQYF.

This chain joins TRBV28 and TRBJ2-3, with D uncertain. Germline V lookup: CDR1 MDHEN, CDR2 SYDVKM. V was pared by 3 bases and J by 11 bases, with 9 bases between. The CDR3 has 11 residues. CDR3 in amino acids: CASSLKFEQYF. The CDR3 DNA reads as TGTGCCAGCAGTTTGAAGTTTGAGCAGTATTTT.